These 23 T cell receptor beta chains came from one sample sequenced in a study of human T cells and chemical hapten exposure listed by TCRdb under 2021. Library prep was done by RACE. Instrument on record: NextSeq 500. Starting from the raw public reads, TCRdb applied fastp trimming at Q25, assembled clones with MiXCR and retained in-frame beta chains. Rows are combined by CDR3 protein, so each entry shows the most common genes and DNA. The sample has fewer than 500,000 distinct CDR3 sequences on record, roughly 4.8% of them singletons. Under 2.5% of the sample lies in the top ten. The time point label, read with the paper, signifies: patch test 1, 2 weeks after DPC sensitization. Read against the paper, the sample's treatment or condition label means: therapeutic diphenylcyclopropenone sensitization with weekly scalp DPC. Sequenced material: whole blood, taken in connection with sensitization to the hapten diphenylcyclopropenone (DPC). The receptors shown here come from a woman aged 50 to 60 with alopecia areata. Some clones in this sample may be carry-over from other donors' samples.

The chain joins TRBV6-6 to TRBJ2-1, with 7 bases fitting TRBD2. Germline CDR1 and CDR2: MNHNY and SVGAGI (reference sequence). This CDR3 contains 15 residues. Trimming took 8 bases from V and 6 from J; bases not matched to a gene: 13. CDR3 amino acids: CASGRRGETGNEQFF. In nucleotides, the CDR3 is TGTGCCAGCGGAAGACGGGGGGAAACTGGCAATGAGCAGTTCTTC.

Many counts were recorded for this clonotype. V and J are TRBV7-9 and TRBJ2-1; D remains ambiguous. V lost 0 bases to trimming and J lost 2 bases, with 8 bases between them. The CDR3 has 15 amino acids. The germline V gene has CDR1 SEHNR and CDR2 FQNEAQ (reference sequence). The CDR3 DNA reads TGTGCCAGCAGCTTAGCAGCTTTTCCCTACAATGAGCAGTTCTTC. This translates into CASSLAAFPYNEQFF.

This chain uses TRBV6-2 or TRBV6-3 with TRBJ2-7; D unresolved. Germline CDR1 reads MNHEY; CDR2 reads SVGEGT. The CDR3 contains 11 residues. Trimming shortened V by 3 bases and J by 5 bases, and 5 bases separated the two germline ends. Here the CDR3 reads CASSYFDEQYF. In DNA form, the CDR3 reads TGTGCCAGCAGTTATTTCGACGAGCAGTACTTC.

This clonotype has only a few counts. CDR3 nucleotides: TGTGCCACCAGTGATTTGAAGGCAGATACGCAGTATTTT. This codes for CATSDLKADTQYF. V gene TRBV24-1 combines with J gene TRBJ2-3; D is uncertain. The CDR3 length is 13 residues. Trimming took off 0 bases at V and 4 bases at J, with 4 bases between the two ends. CDR1 is KGHDR and CDR2 is SFDVKD in the germline V gene.

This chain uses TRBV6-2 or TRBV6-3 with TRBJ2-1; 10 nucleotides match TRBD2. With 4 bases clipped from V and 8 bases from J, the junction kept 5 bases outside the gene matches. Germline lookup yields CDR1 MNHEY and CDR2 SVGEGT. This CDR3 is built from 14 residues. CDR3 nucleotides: TGTGCCAGCAGTTCACTAGCGGGAAGGTATGAGCAGTTCTTC. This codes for CASSSLAGRYEQFF.

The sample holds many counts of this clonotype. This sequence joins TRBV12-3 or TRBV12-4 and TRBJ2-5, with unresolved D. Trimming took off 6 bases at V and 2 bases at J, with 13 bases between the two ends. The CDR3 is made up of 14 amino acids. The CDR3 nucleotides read TGTGCCAGCAGCAGGACCGGTCTGCAAGAGACCCAGTACTTC. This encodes CASSRTGLQETQYF.

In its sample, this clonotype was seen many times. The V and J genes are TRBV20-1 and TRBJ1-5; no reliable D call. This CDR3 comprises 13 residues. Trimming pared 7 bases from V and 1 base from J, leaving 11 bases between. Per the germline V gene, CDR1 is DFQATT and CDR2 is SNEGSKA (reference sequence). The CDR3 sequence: CSGAWGSNQPQHF. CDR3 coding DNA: TGCAGTGGTGCATGGGGAAGCAATCAGCCCCAGCATTTT.

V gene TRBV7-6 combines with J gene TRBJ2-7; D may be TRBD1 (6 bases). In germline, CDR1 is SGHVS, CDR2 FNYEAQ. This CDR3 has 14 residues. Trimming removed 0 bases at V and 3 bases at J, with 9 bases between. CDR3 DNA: TGTGCCAGCAGCTTAGCGGACAGTTTCTACGAGCAGTACTTC. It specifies CASSLADSFYEQYF. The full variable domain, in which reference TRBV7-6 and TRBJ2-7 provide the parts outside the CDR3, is GAGVSQSPRYKVTKRGQDVALRCDPISGHVSLYWYRQALGQGPEFLTYFNYEAQQDKSGLPNDRFSAERPEGSISTLTIQRTEQRDSAMYRCASSLADSFYEQYFGPGTRLTVT.

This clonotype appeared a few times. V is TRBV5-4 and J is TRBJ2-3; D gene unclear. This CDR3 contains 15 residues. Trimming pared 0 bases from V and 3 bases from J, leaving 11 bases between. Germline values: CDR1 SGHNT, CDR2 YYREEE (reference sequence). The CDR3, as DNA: TGTGCCAGCAGCTTGGCTATAACCGATACAGATACGCAGTATTTT. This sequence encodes CASSLAITDTDTQYF.

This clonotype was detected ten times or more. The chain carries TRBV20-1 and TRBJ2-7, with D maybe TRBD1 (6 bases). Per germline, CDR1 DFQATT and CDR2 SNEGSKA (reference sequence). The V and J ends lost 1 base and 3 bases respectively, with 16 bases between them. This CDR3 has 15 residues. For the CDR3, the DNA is TGCAGTGCTAGAGCCCGACAGGCTGCGTACTACGAGCAGTACTTC. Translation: CSARARQAAYYEQYF.

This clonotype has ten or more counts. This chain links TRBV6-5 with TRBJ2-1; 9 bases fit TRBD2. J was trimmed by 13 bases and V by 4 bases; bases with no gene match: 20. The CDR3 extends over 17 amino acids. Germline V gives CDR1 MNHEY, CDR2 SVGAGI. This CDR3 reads CASSFRSTAGGLGGQFF. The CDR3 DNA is TGTGCCAGCAGTTTCCGATCAACAGCGGGAGGCTTGGGGGGTCAGTTCTTC.

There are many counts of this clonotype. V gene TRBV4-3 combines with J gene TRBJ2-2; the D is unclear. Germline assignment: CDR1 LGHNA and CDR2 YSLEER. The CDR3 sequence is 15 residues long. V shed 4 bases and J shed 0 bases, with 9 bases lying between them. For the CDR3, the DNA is TGCGCCAGCAGCCCCGTCGGGCCGAACACCGGGGAGCTGTTTTTT. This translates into CASSPVGPNTGELFF.

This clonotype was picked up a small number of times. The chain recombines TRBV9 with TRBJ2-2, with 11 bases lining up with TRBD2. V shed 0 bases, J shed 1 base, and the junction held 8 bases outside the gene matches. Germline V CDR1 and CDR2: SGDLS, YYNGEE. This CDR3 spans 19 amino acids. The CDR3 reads CASSVALAGGAWNTGELFF. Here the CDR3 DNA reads TGTGCCAGCAGCGTAGCTCTAGCGGGGGGAGCTTGGAACACCGGGGAGCTGTTTTTT. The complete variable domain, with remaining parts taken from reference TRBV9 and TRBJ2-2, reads DSGVTQTPKHLITATGQRVTLRCSPRSGDLSVYWYQQSLDQGLQFLIQYYNGEERAKGNILERFSAQQFPDLHSELNLSSLELGDSALYFCASSVALAGGAWNTGELFFGEGSRLTVL.

This CDR3 reads CASRGTGERNTEAFF. DNA for the CDR3: TGTGCCAGCAGAGGGACAGGGGAGCGGAACACTGAAGCTTTCTTT. The chain couples TRBV6-2 or TRBV6-3 to TRBJ1-1, with TRBD1 identical over 10 bases. The germline V gene encodes CDR1 MNHEY and CDR2 SVGEGT. The CDR3 spans 15 residues. V lost 6 bases and J lost 1; bases outside the gene matches: 5.

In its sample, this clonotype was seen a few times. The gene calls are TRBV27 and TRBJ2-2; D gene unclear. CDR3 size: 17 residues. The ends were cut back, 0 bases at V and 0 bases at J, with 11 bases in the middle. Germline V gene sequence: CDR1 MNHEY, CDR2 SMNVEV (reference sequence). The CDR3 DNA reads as TGTGCCAGCAGTTTATCACGAGGCGAGGCGAACACCGGGGAGCTGTTTTTT. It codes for CASSLSRGEANTGELFF.

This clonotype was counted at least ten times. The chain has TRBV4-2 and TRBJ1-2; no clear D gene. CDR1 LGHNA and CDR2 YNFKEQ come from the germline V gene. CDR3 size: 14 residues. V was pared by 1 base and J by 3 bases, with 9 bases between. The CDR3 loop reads CASSQGRVHYGYTF. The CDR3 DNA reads TGTGCCAGCAGCCAAGGTCGGGTCCACTATGGCTACACCTTC.

The chain's CDR3 is CASSYGAGPYGYTF. The CDR3 nucleotides read TGTGCCAGCAGTTACGGCGCAGGGCCCTATGGCTACACCTTC. V and J are TRBV6-5 and TRBJ1-2, with D possibly being TRBD1 (5 bases). The length of the CDR3 is 14 residues. Germline V gene sequence: CDR1 MNHEY, CDR2 SVGAGI. V was pared by 2 bases and J by 4 bases, with 11 bases between.

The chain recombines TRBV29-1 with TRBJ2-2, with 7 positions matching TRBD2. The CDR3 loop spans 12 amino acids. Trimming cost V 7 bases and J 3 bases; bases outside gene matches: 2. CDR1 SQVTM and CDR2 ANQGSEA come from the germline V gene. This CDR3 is CSGTSDTGELFF. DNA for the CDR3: TGCAGCGGAACTAGCGACACCGGGGAGCTGTTTTTT.

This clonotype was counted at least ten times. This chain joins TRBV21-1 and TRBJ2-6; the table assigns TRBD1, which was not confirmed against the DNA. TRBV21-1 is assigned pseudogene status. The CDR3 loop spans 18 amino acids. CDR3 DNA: TGTGCCAGCAGCAAAACCGGGACAGGGGCCTCTGGGGCCAACGTCCTGACTTTC. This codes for CASSKTGTGASGANVLTF.

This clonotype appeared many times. Written as DNA, the CDR3 is TGTGCCAGCAGTTACCAGGGGGATCAGCCCCAGCATTTT. It encodes CASSYQGDQPQHF. The chain recombines TRBV6-5 with TRBJ1-5, with 7 bases matching TRBD1. V trimming: 2 bases; J trimming: 5 bases; junction bases outside the gene matches: 0. Looked up from germline, CDR1 is MNHEY and CDR2 is SVGAGI. The CDR3 has 13 residues.

For the CDR3, the DNA is TGTGCCAGCAGTTTACCGGGTCCCGTTATGGAGCAGTACTTC. This sequence encodes CASSLPGPVMEQYF. This chain uses TRBV28 with TRBJ2-7; no clear D. The length of the CDR3 is 14 residues. Germline V gene lookup returns CDR1 MDHEN and CDR2 SYDVKM. Trimming pared 2 bases from V and 7 bases from J, leaving 15 bases between.

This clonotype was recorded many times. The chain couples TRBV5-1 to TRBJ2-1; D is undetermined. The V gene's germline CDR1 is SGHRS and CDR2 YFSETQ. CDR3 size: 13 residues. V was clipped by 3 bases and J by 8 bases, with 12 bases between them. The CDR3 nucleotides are TGCGCCAGCAGCTCAAATAGGGTCGATGAGCAGTTCTTC. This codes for CASSSNRVDEQFF.

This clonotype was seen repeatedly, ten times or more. The CDR3 protein is CASSLGRGELFF. The CDR3 bases are TGTGCCAGCAGCTTAGGACGCGGGGAGCTGTTTTTT. The V call is TRBV11-2, the J call TRBJ2-2, with D unclear. The V end lost 1 base, the J end lost 7 bases, and 4 bases lay between the germline ends. The germline V gene has CDR1 SGHAT and CDR2 FQNNGV. The CDR3 is 12 amino acids.